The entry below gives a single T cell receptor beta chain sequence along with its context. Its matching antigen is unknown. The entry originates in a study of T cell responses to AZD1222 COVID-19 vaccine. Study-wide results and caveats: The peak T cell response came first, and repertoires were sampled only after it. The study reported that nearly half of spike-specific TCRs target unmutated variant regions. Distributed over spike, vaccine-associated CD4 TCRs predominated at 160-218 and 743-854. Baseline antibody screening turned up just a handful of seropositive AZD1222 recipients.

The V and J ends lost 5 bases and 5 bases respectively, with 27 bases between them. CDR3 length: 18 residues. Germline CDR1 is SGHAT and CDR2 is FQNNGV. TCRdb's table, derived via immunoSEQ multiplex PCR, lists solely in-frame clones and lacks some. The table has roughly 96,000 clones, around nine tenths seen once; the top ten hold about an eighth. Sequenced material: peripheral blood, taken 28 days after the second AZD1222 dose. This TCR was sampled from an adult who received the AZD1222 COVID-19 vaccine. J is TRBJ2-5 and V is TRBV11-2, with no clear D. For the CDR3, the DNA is TGTGCCAGCAGCCTTGCCCCGCCGACCACGCACTCTGCGGAGACCCAGTACTTC. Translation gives CASSLAPPTTHSAETQYF. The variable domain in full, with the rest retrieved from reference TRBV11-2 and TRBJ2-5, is EAGVAQSPRYKIIEKRQSVAFWCNPISGHATLYWYQQILGQGPKLLIQFQNNGVVDDSQLPKDRFSAERLKGVDSTLKIQPAKLEDSAVYLCASSLAPPTTHSAETQYFGPGTRLLVL.